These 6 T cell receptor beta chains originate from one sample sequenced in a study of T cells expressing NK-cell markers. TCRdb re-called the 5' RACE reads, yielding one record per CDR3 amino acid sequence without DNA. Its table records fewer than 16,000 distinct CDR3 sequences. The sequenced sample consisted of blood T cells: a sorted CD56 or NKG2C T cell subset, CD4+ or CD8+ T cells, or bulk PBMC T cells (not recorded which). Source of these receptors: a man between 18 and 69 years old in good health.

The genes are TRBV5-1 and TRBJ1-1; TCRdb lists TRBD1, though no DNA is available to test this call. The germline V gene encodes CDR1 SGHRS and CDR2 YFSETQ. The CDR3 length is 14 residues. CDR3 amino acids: CASSLARDSTEAFF. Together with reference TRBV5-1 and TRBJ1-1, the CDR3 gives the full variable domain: KAGVTQTPRYLIKTRGQQVTLSCSPISGHRSVSWYQQTPGQGLQFLFEYFSETQRNKGNFPGRFSGRQFSNSRSEMNVSTLELGDSALYLCASSLARDSTEAFFGQGTRLTVV.

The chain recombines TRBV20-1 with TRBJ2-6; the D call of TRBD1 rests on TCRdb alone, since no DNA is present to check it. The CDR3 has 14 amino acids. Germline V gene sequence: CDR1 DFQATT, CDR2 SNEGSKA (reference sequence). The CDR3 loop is CSASRGIGANVLTF.

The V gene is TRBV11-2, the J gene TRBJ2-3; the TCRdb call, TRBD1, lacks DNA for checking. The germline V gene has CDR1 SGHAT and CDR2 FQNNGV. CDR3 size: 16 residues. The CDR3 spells CASSQTTGGLTDTQYF.

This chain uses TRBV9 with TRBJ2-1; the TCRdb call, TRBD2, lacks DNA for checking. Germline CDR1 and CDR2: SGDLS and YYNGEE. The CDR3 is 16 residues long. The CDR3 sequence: CASSERLAVSYNEQFF.

The CDR3 region is CASSLVPGSIDTQYF. The genes are TRBV5-5 and TRBJ2-3; TCRdb gives TRBD1 as the D gene, but with no DNA this cannot be confirmed. The germline CDR1 and CDR2 sequences are SGHKS and YYEKEE (reference sequence). The CDR3 length is 15 residues. The full variable domain, rest sourced from reference TRBV5-5 and TRBJ2-3, is DAGVTQSPTHLIKTRGQQVTLRCSPISGHKSVSWYQQVLGQGPQFIFQYYEKEERGRGNFPDRFSARQFPNYSSELNVNALLLGDSALYLCASSLVPGSIDTQYFGPGTRLTVL.

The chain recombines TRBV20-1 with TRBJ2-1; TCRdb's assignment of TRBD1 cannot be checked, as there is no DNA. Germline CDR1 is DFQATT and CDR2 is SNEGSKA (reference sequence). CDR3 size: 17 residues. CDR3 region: CSARSPGGRGRLDEQFF.